One sample yielded the 16 T cell receptor beta chains listed below, sequenced in a study of blood T cell repertoires in COVID-19. Produced via immunoSEQ multiplex PCR; TCRdb's table is partial and in-frame only. Found here are around 500,000 clones, approximately 87% of them singletons; the top ten hold roughly 1.9%. Input material: PBMCs or T cells enriched from blood (not recorded which). The receptors originated from a woman between 35 and 50 years old who had recovered from COVID-19.

J is TRBJ1-5 and V is TRBV25-1, with 8 bases that match TRBD1. The CDR3 loop spans 14 amino acids. V trimming: 3 bases; J trimming: 7 bases; junction bases outside the gene matches: 5. CDR1 MGHDK and CDR2 SYGVNS come from the germline V gene. The CDR3 nucleotides read TGTGCCAGCAGTGATTCAGGGGGCAGACAGCCCCAGCATTTT. As protein: CASSDSGGRQPQHF.

In this sample, this clone turned up once. The CDR3 region has the DNA TGTGCCAGCAGTTTATCGAGGACAGGGGGAGAGACCCAGTACTTC. Translated: CASSLSRTGGETQYF. The gene calls are TRBV27 and TRBJ2-5; 10 bases align to TRBD1. Trimming took 0 bases from V and 4 from J; bases not matched to a gene: 2. The V gene's germline CDR1 is MNHEY and CDR2 SMNVEV (reference sequence). This CDR3 comprises 15 residues.

The V gene is TRBV5-1, the J gene TRBJ1-6; the match to TRBD1 covers 11 bases. CDR1 and CDR2 from the germline V gene are SGHRS and YFSETQ. This CDR3 contains 15 residues. J was trimmed by 4 bases and V by 3 bases; bases with no gene match: 0. CDR3 residues: CASSWDRGYNSPLHF. CDR3 DNA: TGCGCCAGCAGCTGGGACAGGGGGTATAATTCACCCCTCCACTTT.

Written as DNA, the CDR3 is TGTGCCAGCAGTGATCCACACCACTCTGGGGCCAACGTCCTGACTTTC. It yields the protein CASSDPHHSGANVLTF. V and J are TRBV25-1 and TRBJ2-6; D unresolved. CDR3 length: 16 residues. Germline lookup yields CDR1 MGHDK and CDR2 SYGVNS. Trimming cost V 3 bases and J 0 bases, with 9 bases left between them.

The V gene is TRBV24-1, the J gene TRBJ2-3; TRBD1 matches 8 bases. From germline, CDR1 is KGHDR and CDR2 SFDVKD. CDR3 length: 14 amino acids. The trim removed 7 bases at V and 4 bases at J, leaving 6 bases unmatched. The CDR3 coding sequence is TGTGCCACCAGGGCGGGACAGGATGCAGATACGCAGTATTTT. This gives the protein CATRAGQDADTQYF.

This chain joins TRBV7-8 and TRBJ1-4; possible D gene TRBD1, 6 bases. In germline, CDR1 is SGHVS, CDR2 FQNEAQ. The V end was cut by 7 bases, the J end by 2 bases, with 11 bases between. The length of the CDR3 is 14 residues. Written as DNA, the CDR3 is TGTGCCAGCACCCAACAGGGCACTAATGAAAAACTGTTTTTT. Translated, it gives CASTQQGTNEKLFF.

This rearrangement joins TRBV5-1 to TRBJ2-5; TRBD2 matches at 7 bases. This CDR3 is built from 15 residues. Germline CDR1 and CDR2: SGHRS and YFSETQ. J was trimmed by 2 bases and V by 4 bases; bases with no gene match: 8. Written as DNA, the CDR3 is TGCGCCAGCAGCCCGGGAATGGGGGGGCAAGAGACCCAGTACTTC. This codes for CASSPGMGGQETQYF.

The genes are TRBV11-3 and TRBJ2-2; 12 bases map to TRBD1. Germline V gene lookup returns CDR1 SGHNT and CDR2 YENEEA. The CDR3 spans 18 residues. The J segment lost 7 bases and the V segment lost 5 bases, leaving 14 bases of the junction unmatched. In nucleotides, the CDR3 is TGTGCCAGCAGCCCGACGGCCCCGGGACAGGGGGCTGGCGGGGAGCTGTTTTTT. Translating it yields CASSPTAPGQGAGGELFF.

V and J are TRBV19 and TRBJ2-3; 8 nucleotides match TRBD2. This CDR3 has 16 amino acids. The V gene's germline CDR1 is LNHDA and CDR2 SQIVND (reference sequence). Trimming at V came to 0 bases and at J to 5 bases, leaving 7 bases not matched to a gene. CDR3 coding DNA: TGTGCCAGTAGTATAGATCGGGAGGGAGTGGTAGATACGCAGTATTTT. This translates into CASSIDREGVVDTQYF.

The chain combines TRBV18 with TRBJ2-1; D is possibly TRBD2 (6 bases). Germline lookup yields CDR1 KGHSH and CDR2 LQKENI. With 3 bases removed from V and 7 bases from J, the gap between germline ends came to 16 bases. The CDR3 extends over 15 amino acids. The CDR3 coding sequence is TGTGCCAGCTCACCTGCAGTTGCTAGCGAGAATGAGCAGTTCTTC. Protein product: CASSPAVASENEQFF.

The chain uses TRBV7-6 and TRBJ2-7, with TRBD1 matching over 10 bases. CDR1 SGHVS and CDR2 FNYEAQ come from the germline V gene. The CDR3 runs 16 residues. The V and J ends lost 4 bases and 2 bases, in that order; junction bases with no gene match: 8. The CDR3 protein is CASSSIEGQGTYEQYF. The DNA for the CDR3 is TGTGCCAGCAGCTCCATCGAGGGACAGGGGACCTACGAGCAGTACTTC. Full variable domain (outside the CDR3, taken from reference TRBV7-6 and TRBJ2-7): GAGVSQSPRYKVTKRGQDVALRCDPISGHVSLYWYRQALGQGPEFLTYFNYEAQQDKSGLPNDRFSAERPEGSISTLTIQRTEQRDSAMYRCASSSIEGQGTYEQYFGPGTRLTVT.

Only one count was recorded for this clone. The gene calls are TRBV12-3 or TRBV12-4 and TRBJ1-1; 7 bases line up with TRBD1. There are 13 residues in the CDR3. V was clipped by 1 base and J by 6 bases; unmatched bases: 2. The CDR3 nucleotides are TGTGCCAGCAGTTTAGGGACAGGTTCTGAAGCTTTCTTT. Translated: CASSLGTGSEAFF.

The chain employs TRBV25-1 and TRBJ2-2; D is unresolved. The CDR3 is 15 residues long. The germline V gene has CDR1 MGHDK and CDR2 SYGVNS. V was shortened by 3 bases and J by 8 bases, with 16 bases between the two germline ends. This chain's CDR3 is CASSDPRDPRGELFF. As DNA, the CDR3 is TGTGCCAGCAGTGACCCACGCGATCCCAGGGGGGAGCTGTTTTTT.

This clone was observed a single time. This chain links TRBV19 with TRBJ1-3; D unresolved. This CDR3 has 13 amino acids. Looked up from germline, CDR1 is LNHDA and CDR2 is SQIVND (reference sequence). V was shortened by 6 bases and J by 0 bases, with 6 bases between the two germline ends. The CDR3 DNA is TGTGCCAGTAGATTCTTCTCTGGAAACACCATATATTTT. It specifies CASRFFSGNTIYF.

The V gene is TRBV24-1, the J gene TRBJ2-5; the D is unclear. The V end was cut by 5 bases, the J end by 4 bases, with 10 bases between. The CDR3 runs 13 residues. CDR1 and CDR2 (germline): KGHDR, SFDVKD. CDR3 protein: CATSGSGSETQYF. In DNA form, the CDR3 reads TGTGCCACCAGTGGGTCGGGTTCAGAGACCCAGTACTTC.

The rearrangement uses TRBV6-2 or TRBV6-3 and TRBJ1-5; no clear D. This CDR3 has 16 residues. Deletions cut 0 bases from V and 2 bases from J, with 11 bases between. From germline, CDR1 is MNHEY and CDR2 SVGEGT. The CDR3 nucleotides read TGTGCCAGCAGTTACTCGAGTGGCAGGCGCAATCAGCCCCAGCATTTT. Its translation: CASSYSSGRRNQPQHF.